The clone carrying this TCR beta chain was seen ten or more times. The sample is drawn from a study of T cell repertoires in cytomegalovirus infection. TCRdb itself ran the reads through MiXCR, one entry per CDR3 protein. The sample contains 500,000 to 600,000 distinct CDR3 sequences, about 17% of which appear only once. The V gene lost 5 bases and the J gene lost 2 bases, with 14 bases spanning the gap. The germline CDR1 and CDR2 sequences are MNHEY and SMNVEV (reference sequence). The CDR3 has 15 amino acids. The sequencing sample was made of CD8+ T cells from PBMCs. The chain has TRBV27 and TRBJ2-3; D tentatively reads TRBD1 or TRBD2 (7 bases each). The source is a human donor in good health (CMV status not recorded). Some clones in this sample may be carry-over from other donors' samples. The CDR3 DNA reads as TGTGCCAGCAGTCAGCGGGACAGATTCACAGATACGCAGTATTTT. The encoded protein is CASSQRDRFTDTQYF.